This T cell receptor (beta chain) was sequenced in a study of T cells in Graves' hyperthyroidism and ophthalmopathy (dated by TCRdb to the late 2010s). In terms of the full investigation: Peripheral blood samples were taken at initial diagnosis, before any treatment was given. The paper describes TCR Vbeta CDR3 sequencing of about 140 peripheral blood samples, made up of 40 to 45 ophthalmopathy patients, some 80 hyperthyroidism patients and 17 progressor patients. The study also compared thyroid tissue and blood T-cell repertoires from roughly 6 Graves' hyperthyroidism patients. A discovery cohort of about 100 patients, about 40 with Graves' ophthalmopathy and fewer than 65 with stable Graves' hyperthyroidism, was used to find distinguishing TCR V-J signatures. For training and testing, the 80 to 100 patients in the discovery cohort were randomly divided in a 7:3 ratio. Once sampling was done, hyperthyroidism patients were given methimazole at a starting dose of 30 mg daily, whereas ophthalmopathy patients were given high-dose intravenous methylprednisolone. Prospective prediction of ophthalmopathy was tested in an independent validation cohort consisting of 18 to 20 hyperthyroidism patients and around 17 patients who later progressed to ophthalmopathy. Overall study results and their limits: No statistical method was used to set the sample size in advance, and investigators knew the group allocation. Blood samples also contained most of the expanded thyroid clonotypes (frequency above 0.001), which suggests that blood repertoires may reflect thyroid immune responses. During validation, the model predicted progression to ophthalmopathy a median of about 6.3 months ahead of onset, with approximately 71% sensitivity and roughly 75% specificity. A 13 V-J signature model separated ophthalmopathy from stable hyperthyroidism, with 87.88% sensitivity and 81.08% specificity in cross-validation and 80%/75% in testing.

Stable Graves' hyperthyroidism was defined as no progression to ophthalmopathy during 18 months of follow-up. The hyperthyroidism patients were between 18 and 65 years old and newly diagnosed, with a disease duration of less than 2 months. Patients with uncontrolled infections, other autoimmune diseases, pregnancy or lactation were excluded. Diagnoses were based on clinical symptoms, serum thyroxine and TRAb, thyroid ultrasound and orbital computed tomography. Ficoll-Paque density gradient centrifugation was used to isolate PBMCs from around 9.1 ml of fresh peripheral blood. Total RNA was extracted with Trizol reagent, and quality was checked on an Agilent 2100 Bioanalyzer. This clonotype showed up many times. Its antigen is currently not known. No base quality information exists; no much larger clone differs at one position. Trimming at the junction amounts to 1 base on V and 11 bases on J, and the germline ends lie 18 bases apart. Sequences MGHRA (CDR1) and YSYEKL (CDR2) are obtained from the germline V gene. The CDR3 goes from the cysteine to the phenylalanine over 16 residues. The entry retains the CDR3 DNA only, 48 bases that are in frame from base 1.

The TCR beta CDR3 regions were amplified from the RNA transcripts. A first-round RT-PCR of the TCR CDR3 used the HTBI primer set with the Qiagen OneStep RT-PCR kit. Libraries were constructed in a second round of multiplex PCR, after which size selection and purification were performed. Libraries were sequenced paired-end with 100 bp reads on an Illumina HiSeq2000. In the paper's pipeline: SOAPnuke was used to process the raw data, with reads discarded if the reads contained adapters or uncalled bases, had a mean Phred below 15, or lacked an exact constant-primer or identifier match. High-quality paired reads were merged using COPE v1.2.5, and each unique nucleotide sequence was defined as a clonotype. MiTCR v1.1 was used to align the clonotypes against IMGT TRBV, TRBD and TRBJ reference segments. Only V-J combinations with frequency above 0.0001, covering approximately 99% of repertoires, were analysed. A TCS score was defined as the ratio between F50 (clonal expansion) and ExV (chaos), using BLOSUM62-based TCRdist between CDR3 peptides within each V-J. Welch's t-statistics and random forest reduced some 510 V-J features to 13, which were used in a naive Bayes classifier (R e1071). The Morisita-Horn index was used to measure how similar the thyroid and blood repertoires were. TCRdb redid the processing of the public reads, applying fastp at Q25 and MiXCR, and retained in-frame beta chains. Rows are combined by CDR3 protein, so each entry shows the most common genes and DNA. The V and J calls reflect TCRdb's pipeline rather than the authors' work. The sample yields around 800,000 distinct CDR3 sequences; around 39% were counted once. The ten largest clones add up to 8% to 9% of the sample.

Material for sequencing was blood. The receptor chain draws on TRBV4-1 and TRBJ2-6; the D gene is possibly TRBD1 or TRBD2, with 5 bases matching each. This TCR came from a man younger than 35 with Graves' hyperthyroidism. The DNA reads TGCGCCAGCAGCCAAGCAGGGTGGGGGAGCCCCGACGTCCTGACTTTC. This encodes CASSQAGWGSPDVLTF.